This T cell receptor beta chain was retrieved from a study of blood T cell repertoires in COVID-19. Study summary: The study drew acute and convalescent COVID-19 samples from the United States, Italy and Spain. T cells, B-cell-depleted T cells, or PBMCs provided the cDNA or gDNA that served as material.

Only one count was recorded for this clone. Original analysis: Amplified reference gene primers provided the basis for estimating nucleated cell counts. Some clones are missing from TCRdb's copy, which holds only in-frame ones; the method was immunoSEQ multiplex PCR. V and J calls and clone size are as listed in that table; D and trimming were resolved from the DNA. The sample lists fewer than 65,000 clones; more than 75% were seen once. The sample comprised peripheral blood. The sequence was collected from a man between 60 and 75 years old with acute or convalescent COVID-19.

CDR3 nucleotide sequence: TGTGCCAGTACCACCGGTTCTGAAAAACTGTTTTTT. Amino acid sequence: CASTTGSEKLFF. The chain is built from TRBV19 and TRBJ1-4; D not certain. The germline V and J ends were trimmed by 7 bases and 7 bases, with 10 bases remaining between them. Germline CDR1 reads LNHDA; CDR2 reads SQIVND (reference sequence). The CDR3 sequence is 12 residues long.